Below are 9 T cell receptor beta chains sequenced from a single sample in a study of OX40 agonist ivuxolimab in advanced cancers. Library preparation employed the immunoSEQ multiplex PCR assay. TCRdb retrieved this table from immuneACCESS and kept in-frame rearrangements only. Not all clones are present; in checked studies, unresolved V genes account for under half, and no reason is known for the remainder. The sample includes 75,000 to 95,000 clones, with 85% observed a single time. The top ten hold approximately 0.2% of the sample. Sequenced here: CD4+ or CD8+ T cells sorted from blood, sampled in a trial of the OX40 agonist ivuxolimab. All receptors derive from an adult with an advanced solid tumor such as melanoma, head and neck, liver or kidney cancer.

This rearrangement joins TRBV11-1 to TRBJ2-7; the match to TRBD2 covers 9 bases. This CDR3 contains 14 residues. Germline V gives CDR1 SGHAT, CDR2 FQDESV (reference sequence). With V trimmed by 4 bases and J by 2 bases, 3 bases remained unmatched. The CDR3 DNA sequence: TGTGCCAGCAGCTCGACTAGCGGAACCTACGAGCAGTACTTC. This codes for CASSSTSGTYEQYF.

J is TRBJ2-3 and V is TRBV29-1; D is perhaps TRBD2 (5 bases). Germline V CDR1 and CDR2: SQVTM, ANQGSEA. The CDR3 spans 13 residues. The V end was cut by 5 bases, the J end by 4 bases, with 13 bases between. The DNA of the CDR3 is TGCAGCGTTCATTGGGGTAGCGCAGATACGCAGTATTTT. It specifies CSVHWGSADTQYF.

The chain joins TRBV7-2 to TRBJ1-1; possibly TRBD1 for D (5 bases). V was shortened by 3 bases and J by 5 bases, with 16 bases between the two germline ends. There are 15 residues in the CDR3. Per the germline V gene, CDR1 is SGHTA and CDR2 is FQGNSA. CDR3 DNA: TGTGCCAGCAGCTTGTTTGGAGGGGCGCAAACTGAAGCTTTCTTT. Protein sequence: CASSLFGGAQTEAFF.

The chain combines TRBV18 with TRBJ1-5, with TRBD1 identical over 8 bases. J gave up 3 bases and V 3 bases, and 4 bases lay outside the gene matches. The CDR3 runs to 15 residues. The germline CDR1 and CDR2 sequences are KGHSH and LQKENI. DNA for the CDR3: TGTGCCAGCTCACCCGCGACAGGGGTCAATCAGCCCCAGCATTTT. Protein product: CASSPATGVNQPQHF.

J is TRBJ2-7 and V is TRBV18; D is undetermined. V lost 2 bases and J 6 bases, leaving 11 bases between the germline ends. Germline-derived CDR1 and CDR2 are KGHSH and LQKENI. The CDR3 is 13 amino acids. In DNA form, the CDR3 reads TGTGCCAGCTCACCAATTGAAGGGTCCGAGCAGTACGTC. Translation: CASSPIEGSEQYV.

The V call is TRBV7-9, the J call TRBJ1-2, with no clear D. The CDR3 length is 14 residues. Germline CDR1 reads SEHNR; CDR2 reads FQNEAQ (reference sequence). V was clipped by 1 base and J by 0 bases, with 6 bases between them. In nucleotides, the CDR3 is TGTGCCAGCAGCTTAGGAGGGTCTAACTATGGCTACACCTTC. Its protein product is CASSLGGSNYGYTF. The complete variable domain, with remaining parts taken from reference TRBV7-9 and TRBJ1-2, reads DTGVSQNPRHKITKRGQNVTFRCDPISEHNRLYWYRQTLGQGPEFLTYFQNEAQLEKSRLLSDRFSAERPKGSFSTLEIQRTEQGDSAMYLCASSLGGSNYGYTFGSGTRLTVV.

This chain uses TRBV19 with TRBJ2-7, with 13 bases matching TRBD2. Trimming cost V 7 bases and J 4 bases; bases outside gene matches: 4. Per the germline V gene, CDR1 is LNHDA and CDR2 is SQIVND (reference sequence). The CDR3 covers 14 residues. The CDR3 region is CASMGLAGPYEQYF. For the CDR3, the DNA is TGTGCCAGTATGGGACTAGCGGGACCGTACGAGCAGTACTTC.

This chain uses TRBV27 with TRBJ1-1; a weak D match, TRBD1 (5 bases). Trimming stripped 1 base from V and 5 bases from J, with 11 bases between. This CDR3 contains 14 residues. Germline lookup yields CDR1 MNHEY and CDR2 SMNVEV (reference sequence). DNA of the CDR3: TGTGCCAGCAGTTTATACGGGGGTGGGACTGAAGCTTTCTTT. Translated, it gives CASSLYGGGTEAFF.

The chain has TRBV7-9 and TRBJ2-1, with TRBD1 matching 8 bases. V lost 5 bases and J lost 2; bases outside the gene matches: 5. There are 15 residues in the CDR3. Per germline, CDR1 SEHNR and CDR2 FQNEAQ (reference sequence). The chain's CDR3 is CASSRQGSAYNEQFF. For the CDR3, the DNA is TGTGCCAGCAGCCGACAGGGGTCGGCCTACAATGAGCAGTTCTTC. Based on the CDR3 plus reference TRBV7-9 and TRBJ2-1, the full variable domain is DTGVSQNPRHKITKRGQNVTFRCDPISEHNRLYWYRQTLGQGPEFLTYFQNEAQLEKSRLLSDRFSAERPKGSFSTLEIQRTEQGDSAMYLCASSRQGSAYNEQFFGPGTRLTVL.